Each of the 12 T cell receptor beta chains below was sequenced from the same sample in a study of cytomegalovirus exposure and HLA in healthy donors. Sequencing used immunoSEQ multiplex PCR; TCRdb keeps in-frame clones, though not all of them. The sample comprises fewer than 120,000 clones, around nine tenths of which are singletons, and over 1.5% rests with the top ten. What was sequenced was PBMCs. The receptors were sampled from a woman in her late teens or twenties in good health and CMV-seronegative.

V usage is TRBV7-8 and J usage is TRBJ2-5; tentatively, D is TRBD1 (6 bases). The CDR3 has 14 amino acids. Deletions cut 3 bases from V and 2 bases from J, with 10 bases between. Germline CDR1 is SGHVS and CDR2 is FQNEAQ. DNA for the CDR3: TGTGCCAGCAGCTTTAGAGGACAGCAAGAGACCCAGTACTTC. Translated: CASSFRGQQETQYF.

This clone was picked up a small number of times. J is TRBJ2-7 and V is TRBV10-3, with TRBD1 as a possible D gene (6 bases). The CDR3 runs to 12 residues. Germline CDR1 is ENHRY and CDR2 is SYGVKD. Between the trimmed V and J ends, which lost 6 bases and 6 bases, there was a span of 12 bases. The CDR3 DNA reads TGTGCCATCAGCAAACAGGGCTCCGAGCAGTACTTC. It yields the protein CAISKQGSEQYF.

CDR3 loop: CASSRSLNTEAFF. For the CDR3, the DNA is TGTGCCAGCAGCCGGAGCCTGAACACTGAAGCTTTCTTT. The V and J genes are TRBV11-2 and TRBJ1-1, with D uncertain. The CDR3 runs 13 residues. In germline, CDR1 is SGHAT, CDR2 FQNNGV. V was shortened by 5 bases and J by 0 bases, with 7 bases between the two germline ends.

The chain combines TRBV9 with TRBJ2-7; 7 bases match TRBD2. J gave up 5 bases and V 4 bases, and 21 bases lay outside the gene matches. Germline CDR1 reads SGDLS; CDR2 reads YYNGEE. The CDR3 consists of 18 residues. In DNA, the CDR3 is TGTGCCAGCAGCCTCAACGCGGGCGGGGGAGAACGTGGCGACGAGCAGTACTTC. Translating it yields CASSLNAGGGERGDEQYF.

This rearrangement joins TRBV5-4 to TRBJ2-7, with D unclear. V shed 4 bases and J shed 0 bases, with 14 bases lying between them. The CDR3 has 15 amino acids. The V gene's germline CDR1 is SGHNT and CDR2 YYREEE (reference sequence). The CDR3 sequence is CASSPPGVSSYEQYF. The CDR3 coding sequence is TGTGCCAGCAGCCCCCCCGGAGTGAGCTCCTACGAGCAGTACTTC.

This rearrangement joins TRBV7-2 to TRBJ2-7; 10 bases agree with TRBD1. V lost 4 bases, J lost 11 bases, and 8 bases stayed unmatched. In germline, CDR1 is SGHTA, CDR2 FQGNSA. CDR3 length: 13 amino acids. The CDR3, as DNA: TGTGCCAGCAGCTCATCCGGACAGGGGGGAAAGTACTTC. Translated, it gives CASSSSGQGGKYF.

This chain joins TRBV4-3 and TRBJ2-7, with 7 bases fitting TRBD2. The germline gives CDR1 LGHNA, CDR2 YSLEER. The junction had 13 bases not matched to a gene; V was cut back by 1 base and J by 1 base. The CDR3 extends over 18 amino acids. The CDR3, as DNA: TGCGCCAGCAGCCAAGGGTCAGTACTAGCGACCACATCCTACGAGCAGTACTTC. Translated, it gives CASSQGSVLATTSYEQYF.

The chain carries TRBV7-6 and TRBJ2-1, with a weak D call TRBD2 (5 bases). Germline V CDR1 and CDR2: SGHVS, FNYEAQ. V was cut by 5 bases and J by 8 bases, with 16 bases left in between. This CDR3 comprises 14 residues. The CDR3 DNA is TGTGCCAGCAGCCTTACCACTAGTGGAGATGAGCAGTTCTTC. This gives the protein CASSLTTSGDEQFF.

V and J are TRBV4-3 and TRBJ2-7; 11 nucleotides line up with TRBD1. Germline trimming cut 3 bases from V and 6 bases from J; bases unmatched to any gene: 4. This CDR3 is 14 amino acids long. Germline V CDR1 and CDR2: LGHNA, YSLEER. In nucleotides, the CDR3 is TGCGCCAGCAGCCAGGGACAGGGGGATTCCGAGCAGTACTTC. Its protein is CASSQGQGDSEQYF.

CDR3 residues: CASRIQGTETQYF. The CDR3 nucleotides are TGTGCCAGCAGGATACAGGGAACGGAGACCCAGTACTTC. The chain carries TRBV6-5 and TRBJ2-5; possible D gene TRBD1, 6 bases. The CDR3 spans 13 residues. The germline gives CDR1 MNHEY, CDR2 SVGAGI. Between the trimmed V and J ends, which lost 6 bases and 5 bases, there was a span of 13 bases.

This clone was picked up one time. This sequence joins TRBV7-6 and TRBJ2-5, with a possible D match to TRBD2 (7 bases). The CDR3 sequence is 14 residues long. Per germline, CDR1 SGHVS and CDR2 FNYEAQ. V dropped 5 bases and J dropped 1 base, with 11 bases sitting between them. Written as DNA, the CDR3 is TGTGCCAGCAGCCCCCGGGGGGCCCAAGAGACCCAGTACTTC. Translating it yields CASSPRGAQETQYF. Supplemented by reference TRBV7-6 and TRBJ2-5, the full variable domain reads GAGVSQSPRYKVTKRGQDVALRCDPISGHVSLYWYRQALGQGPEFLTYFNYEAQQDKSGLPNDRFSAERPEGSISTLTIQRTEQRDSAMYRCASSPRGAQETQYFGPGTRLLVL.

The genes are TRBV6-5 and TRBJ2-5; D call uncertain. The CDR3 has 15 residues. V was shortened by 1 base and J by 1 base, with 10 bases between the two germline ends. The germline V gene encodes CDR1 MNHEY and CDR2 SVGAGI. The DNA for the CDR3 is TGTGCCAGCAGTTACTTTAACAGTCGCCAAGAGACCCAGTACTTC. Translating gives CASSYFNSRQETQYF.